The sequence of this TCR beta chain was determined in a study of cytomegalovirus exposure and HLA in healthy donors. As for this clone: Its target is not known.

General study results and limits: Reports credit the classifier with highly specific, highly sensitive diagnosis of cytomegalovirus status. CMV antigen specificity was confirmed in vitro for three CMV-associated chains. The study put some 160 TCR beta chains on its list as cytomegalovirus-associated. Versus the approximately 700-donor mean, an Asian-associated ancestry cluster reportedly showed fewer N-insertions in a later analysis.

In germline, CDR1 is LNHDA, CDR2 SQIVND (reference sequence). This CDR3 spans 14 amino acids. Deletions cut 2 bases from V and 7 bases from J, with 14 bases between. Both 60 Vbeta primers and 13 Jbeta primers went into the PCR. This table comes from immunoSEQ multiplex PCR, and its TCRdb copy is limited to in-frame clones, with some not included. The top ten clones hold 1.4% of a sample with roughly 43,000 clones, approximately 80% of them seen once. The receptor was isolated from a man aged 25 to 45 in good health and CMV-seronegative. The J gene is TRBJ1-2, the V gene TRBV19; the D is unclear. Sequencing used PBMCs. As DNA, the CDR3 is TGTGCCAGTAGTATACCGGGAAAAATTAGTGGCTACACCTTC. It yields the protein CASSIPGKISGYTF.